A selection of T cell receptor beta chains follows, all from one sample in a study of blood T cell repertoires in COVID-19. Assay: immunoSEQ multiplex PCR; the TCRdb copy retains only in-frame clones and omits some. The sample holds approximately 100,000 clones, 91% seen once. Sequenced sample: peripheral blood. The receptor source for this set is a human donor in a cohort sampled during active COVID-19. Both conserved end residues are part of each CDR3. A D gene is named only where the DNA matches it firmly. Some rows mark clone size as missing; the rest say once, few, many or name a class of expanded clone.

NA,NA,TRBV19,TRBJ1-6,CASSIAREHNSPLHF,TGTGCCAGTAGTATAGCCCGGGAGCATAATTCACCCCTCCACTTT
NA,TRBD1,TRBV28,TRBJ1-1,CASSLPGQGGTEAFF,TGTGCCAGTAGTCTACCCGGACAGGGGGGTACTGAAGCTTTCTTT
NA,NA,TRBV6-5,TRBJ1-3,CASSPLSGEGNTIYF,TGTGCCAGCAGTCCGTTGTCGGGGGAGGGAAACACCATATATTTT
NA,NA,TRBV30,TRBJ1-1,CASGVGKGEAFF,TGTGCCTCAGGGGTGGGTAAGGGTGAAGCTTTCTTT
once,TRBD1,TRBV19,TRBJ2-7,CASSIGGQGIHEQYF,TGTGCCAGTAGTATAGGAGGACAGGGTATCCACGAGCAGTACTTC
NA,TRBD2,TRBV2,TRBJ2-7,CAGSIWGGYEQYF,TGTGCCGGCAGCATTTGGGGAGGGTACGAGCAGTACTTC
NA,TRBD1,TRBV13,TRBJ2-6,CASSTPGQNSGANVLTF,TGTGCCAGCAGCACTCCGGGACAGAACTCTGGGGCCAACGTCCTGACTTTC
NA,NA,TRBV27,TRBJ2-2,CASSWGTGELFF,TGTGCCAGCAGTTGGGGGACAGGGGAGCTGTTTTTT
NA,NA,TRBV20-1,TRBJ2-7,CSASLSSYEQYF,TGCAGTGCTAGTTTGAGTTCCTACGAGCAGTACTTC
NA,NA,TRBV19,TRBJ1-3,CASSGRGLSSGNTIYF,TGTGCCAGTAGTGGACGGGGACTAAGCTCTGGAAACACCATATATTTT
NA,NA,TRBV29-1,TRBJ2-2,CSVKQLSGELFF,TGCAGCGTCAAACAGTTATCCGGGGAGCTGTTTTTT
NA,TRBD1,TRBV4-1,TRBJ2-7,CASSTGGQGVSSGQYF,TGCGCCAGCAGCACTGGAGGACAGGGGGTTTCGTCTGGGCAGTACTTC
NA,NA,TRBV6-5,TRBJ1-1,CASLGSLNTEAFF,TGTGCCAGCCTAGGCAGCTTGAACACTGAAGCTTTCTTT
NA,TRBD1,TRBV7-9,TRBJ2-1,CASSRQGNEQFF,TGTGCCAGCAGCCGACAGGGGAATGAGCAGTTCTTC
once,NA,TRBV11-1,TRBJ2-7,CASTLGPTYEQYF,TGTGCCAGCACCTTGGGGCCGACCTACGAGCAGTACTTC
NA,TRBD1,TRBV7-3,TRBJ1-1,CASSPTGPTEAFF,TGTGCCAGCAGCCCGACAGGGCCCACTGAAGCTTTCTTT
NA,TRBD2,TRBV4-2,TRBJ2-7,CASSQTTSVAYEQYF,TGTGCCAGCAGCCAAACGACTAGCGTGGCCTACGAGCAGTACTTC
NA,NA,TRBV28,TRBJ1-5,CASSLTGNQPQHF,TGTGCCAGCAGTTTAACAGGCAATCAGCCCCAGCATTTT
NA,NA,TRBV18,TRBJ2-3,CASSLSSTDTQYF,TGTGCCAGCTCACTTTCTAGCACAGATACGCAGTATTTT
NA,NA,TRBV7-9,TRBJ2-5,CASSQGSGGPETQYF,TGTGCCAGCAGCCAGGGGTCAGGGGGGCCAGAGACCCAGTACTTC
NA,NA,TRBV7-2,TRBJ2-7,CASSLGVSVGYEQYF,TGTGCCAGCAGCTTAGGGGTTAGCGTCGGGTACGAGCAGTACTTC
few,NA,TRBV6-4,TRBJ2-2,CASSDGQNTGELFF,TGTGCCAGCAGTGACGGACAGAACACCGGGGAGCTGTTTTTT
NA,TRBD1,TRBV4-3,TRBJ1-5,CASSNEWQGADQPQHF,TGCGCCAGCAGTAATGAATGGCAGGGGGCGGATCAGCCCCAGCATTTT
NA,NA,TRBV28,TRBJ2-7,CASSRSVYEQYF,TGTGCCAGCAGTCGTTCTGTCTACGAGCAGTACTTC
NA,NA,TRBV7-9,TRBJ1-1,CASKKSSMNTEAFF,TGTGCCAGCAAGAAAAGCTCCATGAACACTGAAGCTTTCTTT
NA,TRBD1,TRBV30,TRBJ1-4,CAWIRPLGGDRVNNEKLFF,TGTGCCTGGATTAGACCTCTTGGGGGGGACAGGGTAAATAATGAAAAACTGTTTTTT
NA,TRBD1,TRBV30,TRBJ1-5,CAWRLTGGGNQPQHF,TGTGCCTGGAGGCTAACAGGGGGCGGCAATCAGCCCCAGCATTTT
NA,NA,TRBV18,TRBJ2-2,CASSPSTSRSGELFF,TGTGCCAGCTCACCAAGCACTAGCAGAAGTGGGGAGCTGTTTTTT
medium-sized,TRBD2,TRBV27,TRBJ2-1,CASSSASGYNEQFF,TGTGCCAGCAGTTCGGCTAGCGGTTACAATGAGCAGTTCTTC
once,NA,TRBV9,TRBJ2-3,CASSVLGRRDTDTQYF,TGTGCCAGCAGCGTATTGGGACGGAGGGATACAGATACGCAGTATTTT
NA,NA,TRBV24-1,TRBJ1-4,CATSDLQGELFF,TGTGCCACCAGTGACTTACAGGGTGAACTGTTTTTT
NA,NA,TRBV30,TRBJ2-1,CAWQGRSSYNEQFF,TGTGCCTGGCAAGGGAGGAGCTCCTACAATGAGCAGTTCTTC
NA,TRBD1,TRBV5-4,TRBJ1-2,CASSDGQGASTF,TGTGCCAGCAGCGACGGACAGGGGGCAAGCACCTTC
NA,NA,TRBV4-3,TRBJ2-3,CASSQGLLALGTDTQYF,TGCGCCAGCAGCCAAGGACTTCTCGCTCTGGGCACAGATACGCAGTATTTT
NA,NA,TRBV6-2/TRBV6-3,TRBJ1-5,CASSSPRGPGGNQPQHF,TGTGCCAGCAGCTCCCCCAGAGGGCCGGGGGGCAATCAGCCCCAGCATTTT
NA,TRBD2,TRBV9,TRBJ2-2,CASSPRTSFKPGELFF,TGTGCCAGCAGCCCCCGGACTAGCTTCAAACCCGGGGAGCTGTTTTTT
NA,TRBD1,TRBV30,TRBJ1-2,CAWSVWFVGTGIFGGYTF,TGTGCCTGGAGTGTTTGGTTTGTGGGGACAGGGATATTCGGTGGCTACACCTTC
NA,TRBD1,TRBV18,TRBJ1-5,CASSQQGSNQPQHF,TGTGCCAGCTCACAACAGGGGAGCAATCAGCCCCAGCATTTT
NA,TRBD2,TRBV6-4,TRBJ2-3,CASSDASGRDTDTQYF,TGTGCCAGCAGTGACGCTAGCGGGCGGGACACAGATACGCAGTATTTT
NA,NA,TRBV10-3,TRBJ1-1,CAISESGGFKNTEAFF,TGTGCCATCAGTGAGTCGGGGGGTTTCAAGAACACTGAAGCTTTCTTT
NA,TRBD2,TRBV27,TRBJ2-3,CASSTLPLAGLTDTQYF,TGTGCCAGCAGTACTCTCCCGTTAGCGGGGCTCACAGATACGCAGTATTTT
NA,TRBD2,TRBV13,TRBJ2-7,CASSSRTSGNYEQYF,TGTGCCAGCAGCAGCCGGACTAGCGGAAACTACGAGCAGTACTTC
NA,TRBD1,TRBV7-8,TRBJ2-2,CASSLPWTGSGELFF,TGTGCCAGCAGCTTACCATGGACAGGGTCCGGGGAGCTGTTTTTT
NA,TRBD2,TRBV15,TRBJ2-7,CATSRGEGPYEQYF,TGTGCCACCAGCAGAGGGGAGGGGCCCTACGAGCAGTACTTC
NA,TRBD1,TRBV9,TRBJ2-2,CASSEGQGFTGELFF,TGTGCCAGCAGCGAGGGACAGGGGTTCACCGGGGAGCTGTTTTTT
NA,NA,TRBV23-1,TRBJ2-1,CASSPGHPRYEQFF,TGCGCCAGCAGTCCGGGACACCCTCGATATGAGCAGTTCTTC
NA,TRBD1,TRBV2,TRBJ2-1,CASSLGQGKGNEQFF,TGTGCCAGCAGCTTGGGACAGGGGAAGGGCAATGAGCAGTTCTTC